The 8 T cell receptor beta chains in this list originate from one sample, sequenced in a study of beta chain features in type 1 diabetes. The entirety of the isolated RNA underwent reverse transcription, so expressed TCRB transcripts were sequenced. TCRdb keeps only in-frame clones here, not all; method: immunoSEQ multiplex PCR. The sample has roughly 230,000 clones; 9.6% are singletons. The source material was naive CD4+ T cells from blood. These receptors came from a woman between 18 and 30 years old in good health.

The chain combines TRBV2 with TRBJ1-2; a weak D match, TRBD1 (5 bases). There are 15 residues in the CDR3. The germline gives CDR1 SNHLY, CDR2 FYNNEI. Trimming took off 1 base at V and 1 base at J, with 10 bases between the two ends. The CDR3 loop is CASSEVDSYNYGYTF. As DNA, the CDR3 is TGTGCCAGCAGTGAAGTCGACAGTTATAACTATGGCTACACCTTC.

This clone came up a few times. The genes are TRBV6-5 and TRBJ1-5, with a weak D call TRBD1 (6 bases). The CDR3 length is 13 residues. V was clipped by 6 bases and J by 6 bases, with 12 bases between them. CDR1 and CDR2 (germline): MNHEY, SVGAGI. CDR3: CASRKQGSQPQHF. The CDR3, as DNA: TGTGCCAGCAGGAAACAGGGATCTCAGCCCCAGCATTTT.

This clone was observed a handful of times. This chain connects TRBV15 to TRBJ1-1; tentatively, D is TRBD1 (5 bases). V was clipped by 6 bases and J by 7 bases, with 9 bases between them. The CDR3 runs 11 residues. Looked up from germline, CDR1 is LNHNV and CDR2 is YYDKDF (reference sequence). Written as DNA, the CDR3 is TGTGCCACCAGAGGGGTTGGTGAAGCTTTCTTT. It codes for CATRGVGEAFF. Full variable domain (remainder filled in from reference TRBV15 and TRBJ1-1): DAMVIQNPRYQVTQFGKPVTLSCSQTLNHNVMYWYQQKSSQAPKLLFHYYDKDFNNEADTPDNFQSRRPNTSFCFLDIRSPGLGDTAMYLCATRGVGEAFFGQGTRLTVV.

The CDR3 sequence is CASSQSGTYNEQFF. CDR3 nucleotide sequence: TGTGCCAGCTCACAAAGCGGAACCTACAATGAGCAGTTCTTC. J is TRBJ2-1 and V is TRBV18, with D possibly TRBD2 on 5 matching bases. Germline loops: CDR1 KGHSH, CDR2 LQKENI. Between the trimmed V and J ends, which lost 4 bases and 2 bases, there was a span of 9 bases. The CDR3 totals 14 residues.

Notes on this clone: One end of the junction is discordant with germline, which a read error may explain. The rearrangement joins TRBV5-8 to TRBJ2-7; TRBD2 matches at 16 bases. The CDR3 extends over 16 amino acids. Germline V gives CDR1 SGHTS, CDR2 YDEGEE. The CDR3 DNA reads TGTGCCAGCAGCGGGACTAGCGGGAGGGCCTCCCACGAGCAGTACTTC. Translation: CASSGTSGRASHEQYF.

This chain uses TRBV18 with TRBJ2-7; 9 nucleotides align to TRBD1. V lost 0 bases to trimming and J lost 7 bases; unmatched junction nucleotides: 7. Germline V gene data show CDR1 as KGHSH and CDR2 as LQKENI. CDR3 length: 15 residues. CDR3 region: CASSPPTQGAGEQYF. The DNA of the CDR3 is TGTGCCAGCTCACCACCGACACAGGGGGCGGGAGAGCAGTACTTC.

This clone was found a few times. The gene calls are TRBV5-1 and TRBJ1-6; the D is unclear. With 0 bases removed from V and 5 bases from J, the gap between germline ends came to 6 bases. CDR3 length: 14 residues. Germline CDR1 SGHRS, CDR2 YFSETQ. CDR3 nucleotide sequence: TGCGCCAGCAGCTTGGGCGGAGATAATTCACCCCTCCACTTT. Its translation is CASSLGGDNSPLHF.

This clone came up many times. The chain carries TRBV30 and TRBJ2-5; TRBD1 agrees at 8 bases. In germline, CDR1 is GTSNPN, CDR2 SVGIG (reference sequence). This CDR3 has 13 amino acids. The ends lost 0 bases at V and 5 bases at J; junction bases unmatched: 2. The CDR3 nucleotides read TGTGCCTGGAGTGTCCAGGGGGCGGAGACCCAGTACTTC. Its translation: CAWSVQGAETQYF.